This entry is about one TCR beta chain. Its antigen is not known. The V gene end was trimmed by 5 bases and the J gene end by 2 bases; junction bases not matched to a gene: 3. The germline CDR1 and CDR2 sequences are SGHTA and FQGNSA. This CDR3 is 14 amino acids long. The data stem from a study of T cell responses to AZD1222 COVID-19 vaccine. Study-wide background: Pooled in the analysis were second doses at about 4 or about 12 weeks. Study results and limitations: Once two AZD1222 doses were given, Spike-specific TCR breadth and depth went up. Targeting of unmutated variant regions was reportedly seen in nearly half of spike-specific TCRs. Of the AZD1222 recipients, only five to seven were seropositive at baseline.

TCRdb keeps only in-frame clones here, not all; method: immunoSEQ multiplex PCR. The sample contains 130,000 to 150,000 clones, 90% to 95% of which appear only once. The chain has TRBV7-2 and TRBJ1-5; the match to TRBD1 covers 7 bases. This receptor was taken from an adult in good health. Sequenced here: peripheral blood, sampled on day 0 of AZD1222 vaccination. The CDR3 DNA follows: TGTGCCAGCAGCCCAACAGGGGGCAATCAGCCCCAGCATTTT. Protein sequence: CASSPTGGNQPQHF.